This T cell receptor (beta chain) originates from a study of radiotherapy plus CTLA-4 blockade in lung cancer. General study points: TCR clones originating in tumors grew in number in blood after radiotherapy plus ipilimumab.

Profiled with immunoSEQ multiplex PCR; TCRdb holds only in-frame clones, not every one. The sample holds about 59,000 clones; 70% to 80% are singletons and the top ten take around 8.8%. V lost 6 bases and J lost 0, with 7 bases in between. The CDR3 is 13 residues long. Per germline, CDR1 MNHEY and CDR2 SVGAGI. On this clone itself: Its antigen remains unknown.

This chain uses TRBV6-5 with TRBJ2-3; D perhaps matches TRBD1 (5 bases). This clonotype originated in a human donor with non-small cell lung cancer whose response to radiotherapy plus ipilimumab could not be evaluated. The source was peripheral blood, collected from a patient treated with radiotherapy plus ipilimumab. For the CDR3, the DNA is TGTGCCAGCAGAAGGGGTAGCACAGATACGCAGTATTTT. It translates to CASRRGSTDTQYF.